This T cell receptor (beta chain) was sequenced in a study of T cell responses to AZD1222 COVID-19 vaccine (dated by TCRdb to about 2021). About the full investigation: TCR sequencing was performed for roughly 250 trial participants, of whom some 200 were given two doses of AZD1222 and about 25 were given two doses of MenACWY control vaccine. Trial participants were enrolled into age subgroups of 18-55, 56-69 and 70-plus years, which contained around 150, 28 and 57 TCR-sequenced participants, respectively. What the work shows at the level of the full study, not this receptor alone: A significant rise in spike-specific TCR breadth and depth was observed after two AZD1222 doses relative to day 0 and relative to MenACWY recipients. Only 5 to 7 AZD1222 recipients were SARS-CoV-2 seropositive at baseline, limiting conclusions about previously exposed vaccinees. Nearly half of unique spike-specific TCRs reportedly recognized epitopes outside regions mutated in the B.1.351 and B.1.1.7 variants. The 56-69-year group was small, and its depth increase did not reach significance, likely because of low power. The vaccine-associated CD4 TCRs covered the entire spike protein, and the dominant responses fell in regions 160-218 and 743-854. Participants were mostly white British, with more females than males. The authors suggested clonal diversity may have been underestimated. Because no day 14 peak-response samples were available, the repertoires could be characterized only after the peak T cell response.

The CDR3 regions of human TCRbeta chains were subjected to immunosequencing. The authors' pipeline ran thus. TCRs in the repertoires were compared against a reference library of SARS-CoV-2-specific TCRs that had been generated with the MIRA antigen-specificity platform. Breadth was defined as the fraction of unique TCRs that were SARS-CoV-2-associated, and depth was defined as the fraction of total T cells that were SARS-CoV-2-associated. Using the MIRA data, every spike-specific TCR was mapped to the spike region that the TCR reacted to and assigned to either a CD4 or a CD8 class. Log10-transformed breadth and depth values were compared by one-way ANOVA with Sidak's multiple comparisons tests. Held by TCRdb, this immuneACCESS table contains in-frame sequences only and omits some clones. Under half of the omission traces to an unresolved V gene where checked; the cause of the rest is unknown. V, J and clone size are those of that table, while D and trimming were read from the DNA. The sample yields some 79,000 clones; less than 85% were counted once. Roughly 50% of the sample lies in the top ten.

The label giving this sample's time point can be read as: about 28 days (+/-7) after the second vaccine dose. AZD1222 recipients given second doses at about 4 weeks or at about 12 weeks were pooled, since spike-specific TCR depth and breadth were not found to differ between the two schedules. Vaccinee samples were obtained from the UK trials COV001 and COV002, which included a single-blind randomized controlled phase 2/3 trial of AZD1222 (ChAdOx1 nCoV-19) in healthy adults. For TCRbeta chain sequencing, PBMC samples from trial participants were taken at day 0 and at day 28 after the second dose. The germline V gene provides CDR1 SGHTS and CDR2 YDEGEE. The CDR3 contains 13 residues, cysteine and phenylalanine counted. Just the 39-base CDR3 DNA is kept, in frame starting at base 1. The V end loses 0 bases and the J end loses 8 bases, and a stretch of 6 bases separates them. Comments on this clone: Its specific antigen is unknown. One base away there is no much larger clone; base qualities are not given.

The receptor comes from an adult who received the AZD1222 COVID-19 vaccine. Rearrangement joined TRBV5-8 to TRBJ1-6, with the D gene too uncertain to name. The sequencing here drew on peripheral blood, taken 28 days after the second AZD1222 dose. CDR3 loop: CASSLDIDSPLHF. In nucleotides, the sequence is TGTGCCAGCAGCTTGGATATAGATTCACCCCTCCACTTT.